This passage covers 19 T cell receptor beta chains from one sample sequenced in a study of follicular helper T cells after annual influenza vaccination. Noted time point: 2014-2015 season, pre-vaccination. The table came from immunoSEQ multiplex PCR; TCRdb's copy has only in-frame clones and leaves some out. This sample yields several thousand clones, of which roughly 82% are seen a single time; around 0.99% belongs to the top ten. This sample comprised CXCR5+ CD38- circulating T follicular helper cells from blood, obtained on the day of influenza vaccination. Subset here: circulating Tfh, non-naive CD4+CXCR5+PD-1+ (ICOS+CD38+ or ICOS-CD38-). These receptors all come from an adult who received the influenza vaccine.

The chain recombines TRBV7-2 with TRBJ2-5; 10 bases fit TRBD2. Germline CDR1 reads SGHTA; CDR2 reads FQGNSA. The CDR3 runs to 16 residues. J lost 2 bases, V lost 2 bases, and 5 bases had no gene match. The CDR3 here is CASSLLALAGQETQYF. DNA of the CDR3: TGTGCCAGCAGCTTATTAGCACTAGCGGGGCAAGAGACCCAGTACTTC.

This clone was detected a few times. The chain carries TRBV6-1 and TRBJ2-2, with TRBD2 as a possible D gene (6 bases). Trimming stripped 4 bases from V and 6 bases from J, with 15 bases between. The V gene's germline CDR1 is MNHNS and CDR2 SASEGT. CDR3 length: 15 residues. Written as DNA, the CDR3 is TGTGCCAGCAGTGCCCTTTTGTCGGGGGCCGGGGAGCTGTTTTTT. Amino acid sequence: CASSALLSGAGELFF.

The CDR3 sequence: CASSEDRGRKNTIYF. In DNA form, the CDR3 reads TGTGCCAGCAGTGAGGACAGGGGGCGAAAAAACACCATATATTTT. This chain links TRBV2 with TRBJ1-3, with 11 bases aligning to TRBD1. Trimming removed 3 bases from V and 6 bases from J; junction bases left unmatched: 4. CDR3 length equals 15 residues. In germline, CDR1 is SNHLY, CDR2 FYNNEI.

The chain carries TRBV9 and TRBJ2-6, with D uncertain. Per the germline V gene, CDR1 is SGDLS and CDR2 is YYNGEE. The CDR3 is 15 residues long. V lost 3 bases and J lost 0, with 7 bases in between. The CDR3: CASSGQISGANVLTF. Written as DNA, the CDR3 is TGTGCCAGCAGCGGGCAGATCTCTGGGGCCAACGTCCTGACTTTC. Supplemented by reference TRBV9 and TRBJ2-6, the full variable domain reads DSGVTQTPKHLITATGQRVTLRCSPRSGDLSVYWYQQSLDQGLQFLIQYYNGEERAKGNILERFSAQQFPDLHSELNLSSLELGDSALYFCASSGQISGANVLTFGAGSRLTVL.

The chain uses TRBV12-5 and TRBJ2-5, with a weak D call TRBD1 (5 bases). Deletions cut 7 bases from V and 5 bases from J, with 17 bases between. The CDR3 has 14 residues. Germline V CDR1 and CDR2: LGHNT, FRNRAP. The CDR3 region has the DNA TGTGCTAGTGCCCCAAGGTCAGGGTTGGAGACCCAGTACTTC. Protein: CASAPRSGLETQYF.

The CDR3: CASRPLARVGAGYNEQFF. CDR3 nucleotide sequence: TGTGCCAGCAGACCCCTGGCCCGAGTCGGGGCGGGCTACAATGAGCAGTTCTTC. The chain joins TRBV5-4 to TRBJ2-1; D possibly uses TRBD1 or TRBD2 (5 bases each). Germline CDR1 is SGHNT and CDR2 is YYREEE (reference sequence). The CDR3 has 18 residues. Between the trimmed V and J ends, which lost 5 bases and 3 bases, there was a span of 24 bases. Complete variable domain (other parts from reference TRBV5-4 and TRBJ2-1): ETGVTQSPTHLIKTRGQQVTLRCSSQSGHNTVSWYQQALGQGPQFIFQYYREEENGRGNFPPRFSGLQFPNYSSELNVNALELDDSALYLCASRPLARVGAGYNEQFFGPGTRLTVL.

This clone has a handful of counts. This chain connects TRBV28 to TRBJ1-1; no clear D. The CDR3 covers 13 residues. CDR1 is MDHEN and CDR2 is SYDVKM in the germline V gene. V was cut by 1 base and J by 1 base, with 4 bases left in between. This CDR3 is CASSLFRNTEAFF. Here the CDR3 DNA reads TGTGCCAGCAGTTTATTTAGGAACACTGAAGCTTTCTTT.

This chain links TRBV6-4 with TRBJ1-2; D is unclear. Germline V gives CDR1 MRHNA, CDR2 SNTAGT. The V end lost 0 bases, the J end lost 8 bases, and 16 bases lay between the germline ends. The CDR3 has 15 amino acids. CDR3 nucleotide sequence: TGTGCCAGCAGTGACTCTGGGTCCAACCTAAAGGGCTACACCTTC. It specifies CASSDSGSNLKGYTF.

The CDR3 is CAWSPPGLAAYNEQFF. In DNA, the CDR3 is TGTGCCTGGAGTCCACCGGGACTAGCGGCCTACAATGAGCAGTTCTTC. The gene calls are TRBV30 and TRBJ2-1; TRBD2 aligns across 11 bases. Germline V gene data show CDR1 as GTSNPN and CDR2 as SVGIG (reference sequence). The CDR3 has 16 residues. The V and J ends lost 2 bases and 2 bases, in that order; junction bases with no gene match: 5.

Here the CDR3 DNA reads TGTGCCAGTAGAAGCTACAGCGGGGGCTCCACCGGGGAGCTGTTTTTT. Translated, it gives CASRSYSGGSTGELFF. The J gene is TRBJ2-2, the V gene TRBV19; 8 bases map to TRBD2. CDR3 length equals 16 residues. In germline, CDR1 is LNHDA, CDR2 SQIVND (reference sequence). Trimming took 6 bases from V and 4 from J; bases not matched to a gene: 10.

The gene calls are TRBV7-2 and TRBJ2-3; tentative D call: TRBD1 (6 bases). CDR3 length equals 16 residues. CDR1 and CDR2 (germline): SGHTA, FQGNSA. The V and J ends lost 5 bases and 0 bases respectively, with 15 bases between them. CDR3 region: CASSPRTVRSTDTQYF. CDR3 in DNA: TGTGCCAGCAGCCCCCGGACAGTTCGGAGCACAGATACGCAGTATTTT.

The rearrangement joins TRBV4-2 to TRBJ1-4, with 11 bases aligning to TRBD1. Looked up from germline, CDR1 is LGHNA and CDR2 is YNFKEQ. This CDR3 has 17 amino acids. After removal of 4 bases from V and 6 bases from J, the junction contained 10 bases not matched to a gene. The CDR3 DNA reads TGTGCCAGCAGCCGATCCGGGACAGGGGGGCTTTATGAAAAACTGTTTTTT. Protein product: CASSRSGTGGLYEKLFF.

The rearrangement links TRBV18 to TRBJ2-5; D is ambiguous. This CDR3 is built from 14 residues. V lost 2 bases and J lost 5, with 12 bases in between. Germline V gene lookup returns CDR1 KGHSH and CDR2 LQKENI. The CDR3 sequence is CASSPEYNGETQYF. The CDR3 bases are TGTGCCAGCTCACCAGAGTACAACGGGGAGACCCAGTACTTC.

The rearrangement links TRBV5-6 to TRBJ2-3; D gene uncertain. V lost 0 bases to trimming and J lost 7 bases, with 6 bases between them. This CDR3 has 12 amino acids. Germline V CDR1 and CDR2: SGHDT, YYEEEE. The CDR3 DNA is TGTGCCAGCAGCTTGGGCGAATATACGCAGTATTTT. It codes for CASSLGEYTQYF.

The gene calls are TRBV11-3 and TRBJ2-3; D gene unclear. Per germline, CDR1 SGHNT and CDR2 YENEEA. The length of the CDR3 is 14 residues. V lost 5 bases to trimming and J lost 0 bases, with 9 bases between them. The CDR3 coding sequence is TGTGCCAGCAGCCCACGGACCAGCACAGATACGCAGTATTTT. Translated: CASSPRTSTDTQYF.

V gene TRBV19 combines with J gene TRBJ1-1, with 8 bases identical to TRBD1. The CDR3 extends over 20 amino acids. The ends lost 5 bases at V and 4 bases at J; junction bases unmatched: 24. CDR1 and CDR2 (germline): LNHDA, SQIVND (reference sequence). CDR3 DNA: TGTGCCAGTAGTTTCATCTATTCATGGGGTAACAGGGGGTCTCCCACTGAAGCTTTCTTT. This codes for CASSFIYSWGNRGSPTEAFF.

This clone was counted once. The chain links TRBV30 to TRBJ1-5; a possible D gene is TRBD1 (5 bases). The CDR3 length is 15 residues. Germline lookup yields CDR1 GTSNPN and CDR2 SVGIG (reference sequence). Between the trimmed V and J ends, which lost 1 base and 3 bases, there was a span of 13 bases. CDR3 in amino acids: CAWSGEGRYNQPQHF. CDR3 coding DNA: TGTGCCTGGAGTGGGGAGGGACGGTACAATCAGCCCCAGCATTTT.

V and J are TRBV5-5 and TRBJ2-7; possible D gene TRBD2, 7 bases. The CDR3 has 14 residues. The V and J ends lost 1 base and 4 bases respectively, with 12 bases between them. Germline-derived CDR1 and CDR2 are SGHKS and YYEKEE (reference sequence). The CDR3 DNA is TGTGCCAGCAGCTTGTCGGGGGGCCCTTACGAGCAGTACTTC. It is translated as CASSLSGGPYEQYF.

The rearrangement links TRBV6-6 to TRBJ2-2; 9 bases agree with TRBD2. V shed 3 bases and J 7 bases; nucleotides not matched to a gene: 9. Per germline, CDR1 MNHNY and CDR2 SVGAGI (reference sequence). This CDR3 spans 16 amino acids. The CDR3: CASSYVAGGRSGELFF. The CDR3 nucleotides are TGTGCCAGCAGTTATGTCGCGGGGGGGCGGAGCGGGGAGCTGTTTTTT.